This T cell receptor beta chain was identified in a study of CD8 T cell repertoires and HIV-1 epitope variants. Overall study context: Control wells had CMV/EBV/flu peptides, negative Ebola AY9, or no peptide. Cultures ran more than nine days, with IL-2, IL-7 and IL-15 added on days 3 and 7.

Study-level results: Nef KF9 drew about five clonotypes and HW9 one, without TAALDMSHF responses.

Produced via immunoSEQ multiplex PCR; TCRdb's table is partial and in-frame only. The sample lists 4,000 to 6,000 clones, around 69% occurring once. There are 12 residues in the CDR3. The germline V gene encodes CDR1 ENHRY and CDR2 SYGVKD. The V gene lost 2 bases and the J gene lost 7 bases, with 6 bases spanning the gap. This clone has only a few counts. Its antigen is as yet unknown. Sequences were obtained from cultured CD8+ T cells derived from PBMCs. This clonotype was sampled from a male donor with HIV. The V and J genes are TRBV10-3 and TRBJ1-5; D not certain. The CDR3, as DNA: TGTGCCATCAGTGAGCAGAACCAGCCCCAGCATTTT. Amino acids: CAISEQNQPQHF.